Listed below are T cell receptor beta chains from one sample, sequenced in a study of liver allograft versus peripheral blood T cells. MiXCR, run by TCRdb on the reads, gives a single entry per CDR3 protein. The table lists about 16,000 distinct CDR3 sequences, 20% to 25% of them singletons. These TCRs come from a human patient who had a liver transplant. Some T cells may possibly be graft donor cells. Both conserved end residues are trimmed from each CDR3. Each record gives: CDR3 length, V gene, D gene, CDR3 protein. The D gene is left open where the match is weak.

8,TRBV6-2/TRBV6-3,-,ASGSYEQY
13,TRBV6-1,-,ASSASGGWGATQY
12,TRBV20-1,TRBD2,SAALAGRADEQF
13,TRBV19,TRBD1,ASSIVAGGYTEAF
15,TRBV6-6,TRBD2,ASSYGLSGSSYNEQF
15,TRBV20-1,TRBD2,SARESLAGGSYNEQF
9,TRBV6-6,-,ASTQGYEQY
14,TRBV9,-,ASSVGHPGGANVLT
15,TRBV7-3,-,ASSLFGAANSYNEQF
13,TRBV7-9,TRBD2,ASSLEWASGDSQY
12,TRBV5-6,-,ASSFSGTYNEQF
10,TRBV19,-,ASSIQGETQY
10,TRBV18,-,ASSPEFTEAF
16,TRBV28,-,ASSLGAGGGSGANVLT
15,TRBV7-2,-,ASSTAPGNTVNQPQH
13,TRBV6-5,TRBD1,ASSPDRGRTYEQY
12,TRBV5-4,-,ATRKTGTNYGYT
12,TRBV28,-,ASSRDVLNSPLH
13,TRBV7-9,-,ASSLKFTVNTEAF
11,TRBV19,-,ASRGGSSYEQY
12,TRBV29-1,-,SVMDHSGANVLT
17,TRBV28,TRBD2,ASSLLSLGQRGGTDTQY
12,TRBV18,TRBD1,ASSPTGGDYGYT
12,TRBV30,TRBD2,AWRGTSGLDEQF
11,TRBV12-3/TRBV12-4,TRBD1,ASRDREGTEAF
16,TRBV24-1,-,ATSDKRDTSVRLETQY
13,TRBV18,-,ASSPQQGVEETQY
11,TRBV5-6,-,ASSLTGRSEAF
11,TRBV15,-,ATSSKNTGELF
8,TRBV12-3/TRBV12-4,-,ASSPDTQY
14,TRBV27,-,ASSSQARVGTGELF
10,TRBV5-4,-,ASSLGGGEQF
10,TRBV2,TRBD1,ASRGTGSGYT
13,TRBV28,-,ASSPGSLGQNIQY
13,TRBV18,-,ASSPFRDRTYEQY
12,TRBV6-5,TRBD1,ASRQDRGGETQY
16,TRBV28,-,ASRTNSYRVVGTDTQY
13,TRBV19,-,ASRAAGSTNEKLF
11,TRBV30,-,AWNQMHTGELF
13,TRBV18,-,ASSPSLGGNQPQH
13,TRBV6-5,TRBD1,ASSYGTAKGEKLF
12,TRBV6-5,-,ASRRAVNRDTQY
16,TRBV13,TRBD1,ASSSGGWDRGPNTEAF
10,TRBV30,-,AWSITGKEQY
14,TRBV13,-,ASSPGADGGNQPQH
15,TRBV24-1,TRBD1,ATSDTRQGAFTGELF
8,TRBV30,-,AWGTGELF
13,TRBV5-4,-,ASSLAEDYNSPLH
14,TRBV9,-,ASSVDEGSSRTEAF